These 32 T cell receptor beta chains were all obtained from the same sample, sequenced in a study of cytomegalovirus exposure and HLA in healthy donors. The PCR employed 60 Vbeta primers together with 13 Jbeta primers. Method: immunoSEQ multiplex PCR; TCRdb's copy keeps in-frame clones and lacks some. The sample has around 110,000 clones; 82% are singletons. Sequenced sample: PBMCs. The receptors were gathered from a man aged 25 to 40 in good health and CMV-seropositive.

V usage is TRBV27 and J usage is TRBJ1-2; 8 bases agree with TRBD1. This CDR3 comprises 13 residues. After removal of 5 bases from V and 6 bases from J, the junction contained 5 bases not matched to a gene. Germline V gene lookup returns CDR1 MNHEY and CDR2 SMNVEV (reference sequence). The CDR3 DNA sequence: TGTGCCAGCAGTGCAGGGGGCCTTAATGGCTACACCTTC. This gives the protein CASSAGGLNGYTF.

This clone was seen a handful of times. The rearrangement links TRBV5-1 to TRBJ1-4; D possibly corresponds to TRBD1 (5 bases). CDR1 is SGHRS and CDR2 is YFSETQ in the germline V gene. The CDR3 length is 15 residues. V was trimmed by 4 bases and J by 7 bases, leaving 17 bases between them. In nucleotides, the CDR3 is TGCGCCAGCAGCGGGCAGGGCAGGGATAGTGAAAAACTGTTTTTT. It codes for CASSGQGRDSEKLFF.

The V and J genes are TRBV4-1 and TRBJ1-2; TRBD1 aligns across 9 bases. CDR1 is MGHRA, CDR2 YSYEKL, per germline. V shed 3 bases and J 0 bases; nucleotides not matched to a gene: 5. This CDR3 is built from 16 residues. Here the CDR3 DNA reads TGCGCCAGCAGCCAGCAAGGGACAGGGACTAACTATGGCTACACCTTC. Translation gives CASSQQGTGTNYGYTF.

V and J are TRBV5-4 and TRBJ2-1, with 8 bases matching TRBD2. The CDR3 contains 20 residues. After removal of 0 bases from V and 5 bases from J, the junction contained 19 bases not matched to a gene. Germline CDR1 and CDR2: SGHNT and YYREEE (reference sequence). The CDR3 region is CASSLGGGLLAATANNEQFF. CDR3 in DNA: TGTGCCAGCAGCTTGGGGGGAGGGCTACTAGCGGCAACCGCAAACAATGAGCAGTTCTTC. Using reference TRBV5-4 and TRBJ2-1 for the parts outside the CDR3, the full variable domain is ETGVTQSPTHLIKTRGQQVTLRCSSQSGHNTVSWYQQALGQGPQFIFQYYREEENGRGNFPPRFSGLQFPNYSSELNVNALELDDSALYLCASSLGGGLLAATANNEQFFGPGTRLTVL.

The rearrangement uses TRBV5-4 and TRBJ1-1; D is undetermined. Germline lookup yields CDR1 SGHNT and CDR2 YYREEE (reference sequence). V lost 4 bases and J lost 1, with 14 bases in between. The CDR3 totals 15 residues. CDR3 coding DNA: TGTGCCAGCAGCAAGCAAGATCGAGAGAACACTGAAGCTTTCTTT. This gives the protein CASSKQDRENTEAFF.

About this clone itself: The sample holds other DNA sequences that translate to the same CDR3. The chain has TRBV5-6 and TRBJ2-7; D is possibly TRBD1 (5 bases). Per germline, CDR1 SGHDT and CDR2 YYEEEE. This CDR3 contains 13 residues. The V end was cut by 2 bases, the J end by 0 bases, with 6 bases between. The chain's CDR3 is CASSFQGSYEQYV. The CDR3 DNA sequence: TGTGCCAGCAGCTTTCAGGGCTCCTACGAGCAGTACGTC.

This rearrangement joins TRBV6-5 to TRBJ2-5, with a tentative D call TRBD2 (7 bases). Trimming took 8 bases from V and 5 from J, leaving 24 bases between them. CDR1 and CDR2 from the germline V gene are MNHEY and SVGAGI. There are 16 residues in the CDR3. CDR3 coding DNA: TGTGCCAGCGGTTGGAGGGTGGGCCGGGGGGCGGAGACCCAGTACTTC. This codes for CASGWRVGRGAETQYF.

The chain carries TRBV19 and TRBJ1-1; no definite D call. This CDR3 has 16 residues. V dropped 2 bases and J dropped 5 bases, with 18 bases sitting between them. Germline values: CDR1 LNHDA, CDR2 SQIVND (reference sequence). For the CDR3, the DNA is TGTGCCAGTAGTATATTGTCTTGGAGGGAAGGTACTGAAGCTTTCTTT. It yields the protein CASSILSWREGTEAFF.

This sequence joins TRBV18 and TRBJ1-1, with D possibly being TRBD1 (5 bases). The CDR3 is 13 residues long. The germline CDR1 and CDR2 sequences are KGHSH and LQKENI. Trimming took 6 bases from V and 10 from J, leaving 18 bases between them. The CDR3 nucleotides read TGTGCCAGCTCGACAGAGGACGGCGGTTCAGCTTTCTTT. This translates into CASSTEDGGSAFF.

CDR3 nucleotide sequence: TGTGCTAGTGTTCGGAGGGCAGGAAGCACAGATACGCAGTATTTT. Translating it yields CASVRRAGSTDTQYF. The chain links TRBV12-5 to TRBJ2-3, with D possibly matching TRBD2 (6 bases). The germline V gene has CDR1 LGHNT and CDR2 FRNRAP. V lost 7 bases, J lost 0 bases, and 14 bases lay in between. The length of the CDR3 is 15 residues.

The rearrangement links TRBV6-5 to TRBJ2-7, with TRBD1 matching 8 bases. The J segment lost 6 bases and the V segment lost 0 bases, leaving 4 bases of the junction unmatched. Germline V gene lookup returns CDR1 MNHEY and CDR2 SVGAGI. The CDR3 is made up of 14 amino acids. DNA of the CDR3: TGTGCCAGCAGTTACTCACAGGGGGTCTCCGAGCAGTACTTC. It codes for CASSYSQGVSEQYF.

The chain employs TRBV27 and TRBJ2-4; 8 bases line up with TRBD1. The CDR3 is made up of 18 amino acids. V shed 6 bases and J 6 bases; nucleotides not matched to a gene: 19. Germline V gene data show CDR1 as MNHEY and CDR2 as SMNVEV (reference sequence). This CDR3 is CASSRDRPWRGQVNIQYF. The CDR3 nucleotides are TGTGCCAGCAGCAGGGACAGGCCGTGGAGGGGCCAGGTAAACATTCAGTACTTC.

This clone appeared a single time. This chain connects TRBV5-1 to TRBJ2-2; unclear D gene. The CDR3 sequence is 15 residues long. Trimming left V 1 base short and J 3 bases short, with 10 bases between. Germline V gene lookup returns CDR1 SGHRS and CDR2 YFSETQ. The CDR3 DNA follows: TGCGCCAGCAGCTTGCAGGTGTTGGACACCGGGGAGCTGTTTTTT. It encodes CASSLQVLDTGELFF.

About this clone itself: Other DNA sequences in the sample encode the same CDR3. This chain links TRBV27 with TRBJ2-3, with 7 bases lining up with TRBD2. The ends lost 4 bases at V and 5 bases at J; junction bases unmatched: 3. Germline CDR1 reads MNHEY; CDR2 reads SMNVEV (reference sequence). CDR3 length equals 13 residues. In DNA, the CDR3 is TGTGCCAGCAGTTCAACTAGCGAAGATACGCAGTATTTT. It is translated as CASSSTSEDTQYF.

This rearrangement joins TRBV27 to TRBJ2-5, with 10 bases fitting TRBD1. After removal of 9 bases from V and 5 bases from J, the junction contained 12 bases not matched to a gene. The CDR3 spans 15 residues. The V gene's germline CDR1 is MNHEY and CDR2 SMNVEV (reference sequence). The CDR3 nucleotides are TGTGCCAGTCGAGGATTCGGGACAGGGGACGAGACCCAGTACTTC. This encodes CASRGFGTGDETQYF.

The CDR3 DNA sequence: TGTGCCAGCAGCTTATCGGGTCTCAACTACGAGCAGTACTTC. Amino acid sequence: CASSLSGLNYEQYF. The chain links TRBV7-2 to TRBJ2-7, with D uncertain. The CDR3 has 14 residues. The V end lost 2 bases, the J end lost 3 bases, and 11 bases lay between the germline ends. Germline CDR1 is SGHTA and CDR2 is FQGNSA.

CDR3 nucleotides: TGTGCCAGCAGTTTTGGGGGGGGCACGGGTGAGCAGTTCTTC. Translating gives CASSFGGGTGEQFF. The chain employs TRBV6-1 and TRBJ2-1; the D gene is possibly TRBD2 (7 bases). Trimming pared 5 bases from V and 9 bases from J, leaving 17 bases between. CDR1 MNHNS and CDR2 SASEGT come from the germline V gene. CDR3 length: 14 amino acids.

This clone was seen a few times. The CDR3 DNA reads as TGTGCCAGCTCACAGATGGCGCGGGTTTCCGGGGGTGGGAATCAGCCCCAGCATTTT. This encodes CASSQMARVSGGGNQPQHF. The chain joins TRBV18 to TRBJ1-5; D perhaps matches TRBD1 (5 bases). The CDR3 sequence is 19 residues long. Trimming took off 4 bases at V and 4 bases at J, with 26 bases between the two ends. Germline loops: CDR1 KGHSH, CDR2 LQKENI.

The rearrangement joins TRBV6-5 to TRBJ2-7, with D maybe TRBD1 (6 bases). Germline CDR1 reads MNHEY; CDR2 reads SVGAGI. This CDR3 region has 13 residues. V lost 6 bases to trimming and J lost 4 bases, with 13 bases between them. The CDR3 protein is CASSRTQGYEQYF. As DNA, the CDR3 is TGTGCCAGCAGCCGAACTCAGGGGTACGAGCAGTACTTC.

The CDR3 DNA reads as TGTGCCAGCAGCTCCCTTGATTCACCCCTCCACTTT. Protein sequence: CASSSLDSPLHF. The chain recombines TRBV11-3 with TRBJ1-6; no clear D. Per the germline V gene, CDR1 is SGHNT and CDR2 is YENEEA. With 4 bases removed from V and 8 bases from J, the gap between germline ends came to 6 bases. CDR3 length equals 12 residues.

V and J are TRBV7-2 and TRBJ1-3; D unresolved. CDR3 length: 16 amino acids. The germline V gene encodes CDR1 SGHTA and CDR2 FQGNSA. Trimming took 1 base from V and 0 from J, leaving 10 bases between them. CDR3 loop: CASSLGAALSGNTIYF. CDR3 sequence (DNA): TGTGCCAGCAGCTTAGGGGCCGCACTCTCTGGAAACACCATATATTTT. Full variable domain (outside the CDR3, taken from reference TRBV7-2 and TRBJ1-3): GAGVSQSPSNKVTEKGKDVELRCDPISGHTALYWYRQSLGQGLEFLIYFQGNSAPDKSGLPSDRFSAERTGGSVSTLTIQRTQQEDSAVYLCASSLGAALSGNTIYFGEGSWLTVV.

The V and J genes are TRBV7-8 and TRBJ1-1; a weak D match, TRBD1 (5 bases). V was shortened by 6 bases and J by 4 bases, with 12 bases between the two germline ends. The CDR3 has 13 residues. Germline CDR1 SGHVS, CDR2 FQNEAQ. The CDR3 here is CASRGRVTTEAFF. As DNA, the CDR3 is TGTGCCAGCAGAGGCAGGGTTACCACTGAAGCTTTCTTT.

This clone has more than one count but fewer than ten. The V and J genes are TRBV11-2 and TRBJ2-7; TRBD1 matches at 8 bases. Germline V gives CDR1 SGHAT, CDR2 FQNNGV. This CDR3 has 14 residues. J lost 3 bases, V lost 8 bases, and 9 bases had no gene match. Written as DNA, the CDR3 is TGTGCCAGCGGACTCTGGACAGGGAACTACGAGCAGTACTTC. It translates to CASGLWTGNYEQYF.

The chain couples TRBV7-2 to TRBJ1-1; TRBD1 matches at 7 bases. In germline, CDR1 is SGHTA, CDR2 FQGNSA. With V trimmed by 4 bases and J by 4 bases, 6 bases remained unmatched. The CDR3 is made up of 14 amino acids. This chain's CDR3 is CASSSGDRATEAFF. CDR3 DNA sequence: TGTGCCAGCAGCTCGGGCGACAGGGCCACTGAAGCTTTCTTT.

The chain links TRBV28 to TRBJ2-7; D is possibly TRBD2 (6 bases). Germline V gene data show CDR1 as MDHEN and CDR2 as SYDVKM. The CDR3 runs to 14 residues. Trimming left V 3 bases short and J 4 bases short, with 13 bases between. CDR3 amino acids: CASSFFGSGYEQYV. Here the CDR3 DNA reads TGTGCCAGCAGTTTCTTCGGGAGTGGGTACGAGCAGTACGTC.

A word on this clone: Sequence at one end of the junction differs from germline and may be a read error. The chain is built from TRBV5-3 and TRBJ1-5; a weak D match, TRBD1 (5 bases). TRBV5-3 carries the ORF label, with uncertain function. The CDR3 runs to 15 residues. The CDR3 bases are TGTGCCAGCAGCTTGGGGGGGGTAGGCAATCAGCCCCAGCATTTT. This sequence encodes CASSLGGVGNQPQHF.

The chain carries TRBV7-9 and TRBJ2-1, with TRBD2 matching 8 bases. The germline V gene encodes CDR1 SEHNR and CDR2 FQNEAQ (reference sequence). The CDR3 is 14 amino acids. Trimming removed 1 base from V and 7 bases from J; junction bases left unmatched: 3. DNA for the CDR3: TGTGCCAGCAGCTTAGTAGGGACTAGTAATGAGCAGTTCTTC. It yields the protein CASSLVGTSNEQFF.

The sample holds one count of this clone. V is TRBV6-1 and J is TRBJ1-2; D is possibly TRBD1 (5 bases). From germline, CDR1 is MNHNS and CDR2 SASEGT. The CDR3 contains 16 residues. V lost 1 base and J 3 bases, leaving 15 bases between the germline ends. CDR3 residues: CASSEGPGRVDYGYTF. CDR3 in DNA: TGTGCCAGCAGTGAAGGTCCCGGCAGGGTCGACTATGGCTACACCTTC.

The gene calls are TRBV6-1 and TRBJ2-2; D is unresolved. CDR3 length: 13 amino acids. Trimming removed 7 bases from V and 1 base from J, with 7 bases in between. The germline V gene encodes CDR1 MNHNS and CDR2 SASEGT. CDR3 sequence (DNA): TGTGCCAGCATACCAGGGAACACCGGGGAGCTGTTTTTT. Amino acids: CASIPGNTGELFF.

CDR3 loop: CASSAREGPDTQYF. DNA for the CDR3: TGTGCCAGCAGTGCGCGGGAGGGCCCAGATACGCAGTATTTT. This rearrangement joins TRBV2 to TRBJ2-3; 9 bases are shared with TRBD2. Germline V lookup: CDR1 SNHLY, CDR2 FYNNEI. J lost 4 bases, V lost 4 bases, and 3 bases had no gene match. The CDR3 consists of 14 residues.

CDR3 region: CASSESPFGYTF. DNA for the CDR3: TGTGCCAGCAGTGAATCCCCATTTGGCTACACCTTC. V gene TRBV25-1 combines with J gene TRBJ1-2; D is ambiguous. Trimming cost V 1 base and J 7 bases, with 7 bases left between them. The CDR3 extends over 12 amino acids. In germline, CDR1 is MGHDK, CDR2 SYGVNS.

The genes are TRBV6-5 and TRBJ1-1; no clear D. The V and J ends lost 1 base and 6 bases respectively, with 12 bases between them. The CDR3 covers 14 residues. The germline CDR1 and CDR2 sequences are MNHEY and SVGAGI. This chain's CDR3 is CASSYFQYGAEAFF. CDR3 DNA sequence: TGTGCCAGCAGTTACTTTCAGTACGGGGCTGAAGCTTTCTTT.